This paragraph covers one TCR beta chain sequence. PCR amplification relied on 60 Vbeta primers (plus 13 Jbeta primers). Profiled with immunoSEQ multiplex PCR; TCRdb holds only in-frame clones, not every one. The repertoire has more than 50,000 clones, 65% to 90% of them found once; the top ten carry roughly 10%. These data originate in a study of cytomegalovirus exposure and HLA in healthy donors. CDR1 and CDR2 from the germline V gene are SQVTM and ANQGSEA. With V trimmed by 4 bases and J by 4 bases, 3 bases remained unmatched. CDR3 length: 12 amino acids. Sequenced sample: PBMCs. The origin of this receptor is a female donor in good health and CMV-seronegative. V gene TRBV29-1 combines with J gene TRBJ1-2; 7 bases map to TRBD1. The CDR3 here is CSVVTGTYGYTF. The DNA for the CDR3 is TGCAGCGTTGTGACAGGGACCTATGGCTACACCTTC.